Listed below are T cell receptor beta chains from one sample, sequenced in a study of OX40 agonist ivuxolimab in advanced cancers. TCRdb's copy holds only in-frame clones and misses some; the assay was immunoSEQ multiplex PCR. The sample consists of approximately 89,000 clones, more than 85% of them appearing once. Material: CD4+ or CD8+ T cells sorted from blood, obtained in a trial of the OX40 agonist ivuxolimab. The receptors originated from an adult with an advanced solid tumor such as melanoma, head and neck, liver or kidney cancer. The CDR3 runs from the conserved cysteine through the conserved F or W. The order of the fields is D gene, J gene, clone size, V gene, CDR3 DNA, CDR3 protein. D genes are given only for firm matches. Rows may omit the clone size; those that give it use once, few, many or a size class.

D gene: NA; J gene: TRBJ2-7; clone size: NA; V gene: TRBV21-1; CDR3 DNA: TGTGCCAGCAGCCCTAGCCGCCTCCAACTCACCGCCTACGAGCAGTACTTC; CDR3 protein: CASSPSRLQLTAYEQYF
D gene: NA; J gene: TRBJ1-6; clone size: once; V gene: TRBV2; CDR3 DNA: TGTGCCAGCAGTGAGGGTGAATATGCGAATTCACCCCTCCACTTT; CDR3 protein: CASSEGEYANSPLHF
D gene: TRBD1; J gene: TRBJ2-7; clone size: NA; V gene: TRBV18; CDR3 DNA: TGTGCCAGCTCACCTACCGGACAGGGAGCTAGGGAGCAGTACTTC; CDR3 protein: CASSPTGQGAREQYF
D gene: NA; J gene: TRBJ2-7; clone size: once; V gene: TRBV30; CDR3 DNA: TGTGCCTGGAATTTGGGGCGCTACGAGCAGTACTTC; CDR3 protein: CAWNLGRYEQYF
D gene: NA; J gene: TRBJ2-5; clone size: NA; V gene: TRBV27; CDR3 DNA: TGTGCCAGCAGTTCGGCGAATAAAGGGCAAGAGACCCAGTACTTC; CDR3 protein: CASSSANKGQETQYF
D gene: TRBD2; J gene: TRBJ2-1; clone size: NA; V gene: TRBV7-2; CDR3 DNA: TGTGCCAGCAGCTCTACTAGCGGGATCAATGAGCAGTTCTTC; CDR3 protein: CASSSTSGINEQFF
D gene: TRBD1; J gene: TRBJ2-4; clone size: NA; V gene: TRBV28; CDR3 DNA: TGTGCCAGCAGCCCCTGGGACAGACAAAACATTCAGTACTTC; CDR3 protein: CASSPWDRQNIQYF
D gene: NA; J gene: TRBJ1-2; clone size: NA; V gene: TRBV9; CDR3 DNA: TGTGCCAGCAGCGCCGGTCCCGGACCGTTTAACTATGGCTACACCTTC; CDR3 protein: CASSAGPGPFNYGYTF
D gene: NA; J gene: TRBJ2-3; clone size: NA; V gene: TRBV5-1; CDR3 DNA: TGCGCCAGCAGCTTGGGGGCAGGACTCTTCACAGATACGCAGTATTTT; CDR3 protein: CASSLGAGLFTDTQYF
D gene: NA; J gene: TRBJ2-7; clone size: NA; V gene: TRBV6-5; CDR3 DNA: TGTGCCAGCAGGAAAGGACGGACGGCCTACGAGCAGTACTTC; CDR3 protein: CASRKGRTAYEQYF
D gene: TRBD1; J gene: TRBJ2-7; clone size: NA; V gene: TRBV7-9; CDR3 DNA: TGTGCCAGCACCCTCCTTGGGCAGGGGGCTGAAGAGCAGTACTTC; CDR3 protein: CASTLLGQGAEEQYF
D gene: TRBD2; J gene: TRBJ2-1; clone size: NA; V gene: TRBV25-1; CDR3 DNA: TGTGCCAGCAGTGACATGCTAGCGGGATTAGGAAATGAGCAGTTCTTC; CDR3 protein: CASSDMLAGLGNEQFF
D gene: TRBD1; J gene: TRBJ2-7; clone size: NA; V gene: TRBV11-2; CDR3 DNA: TGTGCCAGCAGCTTCCCTCCCTTGGGACAGAGCTCGGGGCAGTACTTC; CDR3 protein: CASSFPPLGQSSGQYF
D gene: NA; J gene: TRBJ1-5; clone size: NA; V gene: TRBV2; CDR3 DNA: TGTGCCAGCGGTACGTCGGGGGGTAATAGCAATCAGCCCCAGCATTTT; CDR3 protein: CASGTSGGNSNQPQHF
D gene: TRBD2; J gene: TRBJ2-7; clone size: NA; V gene: TRBV5-1; CDR3 DNA: TGCGCCAGCAGCTTGGCGCTAGCGGGAAGCGAGCAGTACTTC; CDR3 protein: CASSLALAGSEQYF
D gene: NA; J gene: TRBJ2-3; clone size: NA; V gene: TRBV7-2; CDR3 DNA: TGTGCCAGCAGCTCCCGGACCCAAGTCGCAGATACGCAGTATTTT; CDR3 protein: CASSSRTQVADTQYF
D gene: NA; J gene: TRBJ2-3; clone size: NA; V gene: TRBV6-1; CDR3 DNA: TGTGCCAGCAGACCCTCAAACACAGATACGCAGTATTTT; CDR3 protein: CASRPSNTDTQYF
D gene: TRBD2; J gene: TRBJ2-7; clone size: NA; V gene: TRBV4-1; CDR3 DNA: TGCGCCAGCAGACCCAGCGGGAGGGCCGGGTACGAGCAGTACTTC; CDR3 protein: CASRPSGRAGYEQYF
D gene: NA; J gene: TRBJ1-4; clone size: NA; V gene: TRBV6-5; CDR3 DNA: TGTGCCAGCAGTAAGACAGCGGATTTAGAAAAACTGTTTTTT; CDR3 protein: CASSKTADLEKLFF
D gene: NA; J gene: TRBJ2-7; clone size: NA; V gene: TRBV18; CDR3 DNA: TGTGCCAGCTCACCACCGTCAGGTTTTGTCGCCGACGAGCAGTACTTC; CDR3 protein: CASSPPSGFVADEQYF